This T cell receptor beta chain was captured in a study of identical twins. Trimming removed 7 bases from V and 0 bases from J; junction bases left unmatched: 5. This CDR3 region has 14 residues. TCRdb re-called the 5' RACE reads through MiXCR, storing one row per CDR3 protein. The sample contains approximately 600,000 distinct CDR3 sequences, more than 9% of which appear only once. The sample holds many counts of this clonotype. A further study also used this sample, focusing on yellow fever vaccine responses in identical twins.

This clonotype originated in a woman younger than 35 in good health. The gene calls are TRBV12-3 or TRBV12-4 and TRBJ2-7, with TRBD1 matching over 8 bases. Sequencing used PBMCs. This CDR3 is CASIRDRFSYEQYF. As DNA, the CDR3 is TGTGCCAGCATCCGGGACAGGTTCTCCTACGAGCAGTACTTC.